These 31 T cell receptor beta chains were all obtained from the same sample, sequenced in a study of Graves' ophthalmopathy and Graves' hyperthyroidism. Amplified TCR beta CDR3 regions were obtained using RNA transcripts as template. The library came from an HTBI-primed first-round RT-PCR and a second-round multiplex PCR. From the multiplex PCR reads, TCRdb called clonotypes with MiXCR, one entry per CDR3 protein. Of around 1,200,000 distinct CDR3 sequences in the sample, 35% to 40% were seen once. Sequencing was done on a sample of peripheral blood or thyroid tissue (not recorded which). These receptors were taken from an adult man with Graves' hyperthyroidism.

This chain links TRBV7-2 with TRBJ2-7; 7 nucleotides align to TRBD2. This CDR3 contains 14 residues. The germline V gene has CDR1 SGHTA and CDR2 FQGNSA. V was pared by 2 bases and J by 6 bases, with 7 bases of the junction left unmatched. The CDR3 loop reads CASSLMGGNAEQYF. CDR3 DNA sequence: TGTGCCAGCAGCTTAATGGGGGGGAACGCCGAGCAGTACTTC.

The rearrangement links TRBV7-6 to TRBJ1-1; 7 bases are a match to TRBD1. The CDR3 contains 14 residues. The germline V gene encodes CDR1 SGHVS and CDR2 FNYEAQ. The V and J ends lost 5 bases and 5 bases, in that order; junction bases with no gene match: 8. The CDR3 coding sequence is TGTGCCAGCAGCGCCTACAGGGGCGGGACTGAAGCTTTCTTT. Translation: CASSAYRGGTEAFF.

This clonotype has at least ten counts. V usage is TRBV7-2 and J usage is TRBJ2-5, with 8 bases lining up with TRBD1. Germline V gives CDR1 SGHTA, CDR2 FQGNSA. The CDR3 has 16 amino acids. Trimming at V came to 3 bases and at J to 4 bases, leaving 10 bases not matched to a gene. In DNA, the CDR3 is TGTGCCAGCAGCTTGACAACAGGACAGGGTGGAGAGACCCAGTACTTC. Residues: CASSLTTGQGGETQYF.

This clonotype has ten or more counts. The chain uses TRBV2 and TRBJ2-7; tentative D call: TRBD2 (5 bases). Germline assignment: CDR1 SNHLY and CDR2 FYNNEI. This CDR3 has 13 amino acids. V gave up 9 bases and J gave up 3 bases, with 15 bases separating them. DNA of the CDR3: TGTGCCAGTCTCCGGGATCCGGGCTACGAGCAGTACTTC. It codes for CASLRDPGYEQYF. Full variable domain (outside the CDR3, taken from reference TRBV2 and TRBJ2-7): EPEVTQTPSHQVTQMGQEVILRCVPISNHLYFYWYRQILGQKVEFLVSFYNNEISEKSEIFDDQFSVERPDGSNFTLKIRSTKLEDSAMYFCASLRDPGYEQYFGPGTRLTVT.

There are a few counts of this clonotype. The rearrangement uses TRBV10-2 and TRBJ1-1; D not resolved. V lost 3 bases and J lost 9, with 11 bases in between. Germline CDR1 WSHSY, CDR2 SAAADI. CDR3 length equals 12 residues. The CDR3 is CASSDLGYQAFF. The CDR3, as DNA: TGCGCCAGCAGTGATTTGGGTTACCAAGCTTTCTTT.

The table lists this clonotype with many counts. The CDR3 DNA is TGCAGCGCCGGACTAGCGGGAGGGCTCAACGAGCAGTACTTC. It translates to CSAGLAGGLNEQYF. J is TRBJ2-7 and V is TRBV29-1; 15 bases align to TRBD2. The germline V gene encodes CDR1 SQVTM and CDR2 ANQGSEA. V lost 7 bases and J lost 5; bases outside the gene matches: 6. The CDR3 extends over 14 amino acids.

The chain joins TRBV3-1 to TRBJ1-4; D is uncertain. Trimming took off 1 base at V and 8 bases at J, with 14 bases between the two ends. The germline V gene encodes CDR1 LGHDT and CDR2 YNNKEL (reference sequence). The CDR3 spans 15 residues. The CDR3 bases are TGTGCCAGCAGCCAAGCGACGAGGGTTGGCGAAAAACTGTTTTTT. This gives the protein CASSQATRVGEKLFF.

This clonotype was counted a single time. An end of the junction does not agree with germline; a read error may underlie this. J is TRBJ1-5 and V is TRBV19; tentative D call: TRBD1 (5 bases). Germline V lookup: CDR1 LNHDA, CDR2 SQIVND (reference sequence). The CDR3 contains 15 residues. In DNA, the CDR3 is TGTGCCAGTAGTATAGGGGCAGGGTCCAATCAGCCCCGGCATTTT. The encoded protein is CASSIGAGSNQPRHF. The variable domain in full, completed from reference TRBV19 and TRBJ1-5, reads DGGITQSPKYLFRKEGQNVTLSCEQNLNHDAMYWYRQDPGQGLRLIYYSQIVNDFQKGDIAEGYSVSREKKESFPLTVTSAQKNPTAFYLCASSIGAGSNQPRHFGDGTRLSIL.

J is TRBJ1-4 and V is TRBV4-1; possibly TRBD1 for D (5 bases). The ends were cut back, 2 bases at V and 2 bases at J, with 9 bases in the middle. Germline V gene lookup returns CDR1 MGHRA and CDR2 YSYEKL. The CDR3 covers 15 residues. CDR3 protein: CASSQLGGTNEKLFF. CDR3 nucleotide sequence: TGCGCCAGCAGCCAACTCGGGGGTACTAATGAAAAACTGTTTTTT.

The chain recombines TRBV7-2 with TRBJ1-2; D is undetermined. Germline V gene data show CDR1 as SGHTA and CDR2 as FQGNSA. The germline V and J ends were trimmed by 5 bases and 7 bases, with 14 bases remaining between them. The CDR3 length is 13 residues. This CDR3 reads CASSLRPGIGYTF. CDR3 nucleotides: TGTGCCAGCAGCCTCAGGCCGGGGATTGGCTACACCTTC.

This clonotype has a count of ten or more. V usage is TRBV7-8 and J usage is TRBJ2-7, with 12 bases identical to TRBD2. CDR3 length: 15 amino acids. V dropped 5 bases and J dropped 2; count of bases not matched to a gene: 4. Per the germline V gene, CDR1 is SGHVS and CDR2 is FQNEAQ. The CDR3 region is CASSLRTSGTYEQYF. The DNA of the CDR3 is TGTGCCAGCAGCCTCCGGACTAGCGGGACCTACGAGCAGTACTTC.

The chain joins TRBV2 to TRBJ1-5; no clear D. The germline V and J ends were trimmed by 1 base and 7 bases, with 14 bases remaining between them. Germline CDR1 is SNHLY and CDR2 is FYNNEI. This CDR3 spans 15 amino acids. CDR3 in amino acids: CASSEGRTGNQPQHF. In nucleotides, the CDR3 is TGTGCCAGCAGTGAAGGCAGGACGGGGAACCAGCCCCAGCATTTT.

At least ten counts were recorded for this clonotype. The V call is TRBV10-2, the J call TRBJ2-5; D not certain. Trimming stripped 6 bases from V and 5 bases from J, with 13 bases between. The CDR3 extends over 13 amino acids. In germline, CDR1 is WSHSY, CDR2 SAAADI. CDR3 sequence reads: CASRRSPQETQYF. The CDR3 nucleotides read TGCGCCAGCAGGAGAAGTCCTCAGGAGACCCAGTACTTC.

This clonotype has at least ten counts. The V gene is TRBV29-1, the J gene TRBJ2-7; TRBD1 aligns across 8 bases. Germline values: CDR1 SQVTM, CDR2 ANQGSEA. V shed 6 bases and J 5 bases; nucleotides not matched to a gene: 12. This CDR3 is built from 14 residues. Here the CDR3 DNA reads TGCAGCGTGACCGGGACAGGTCTTATCGACGAGCAGTACTTC. This sequence encodes CSVTGTGLIDEQYF.

This sequence joins TRBV10-3 and TRBJ2-5; D remains unclear. Germline V gene sequence: CDR1 ENHRY, CDR2 SYGVKD. Trimming took 5 bases from V and 1 from J, leaving 5 bases between them. CDR3 length: 12 amino acids. CDR3 sequence: CAISRFQETQYF. CDR3 DNA sequence: TGTGCCATCAGTCGATTCCAAGAGACCCAGTACTTC.

The chain uses TRBV20-1 and TRBJ1-2; 8 bases agree with TRBD1. V gave up 1 base and J gave up 6 bases; unmatched junction bases: 7. The CDR3 is 14 amino acids. Germline-derived CDR1 and CDR2 are DFQATT and SNEGSKA (reference sequence). The CDR3 nucleotides read TGCAGTGCTAGAGGTCTCGGACAGGGTGATGGCTACACCTTC. Translating gives CSARGLGQGDGYTF.

At least ten counts were recorded for this clonotype. The V call is TRBV5-1, the J call TRBJ2-2; D may be TRBD1 (6 bases). The V end lost 6 bases, the J end lost 7 bases, and 19 bases lay between the germline ends. The germline gives CDR1 SGHRS, CDR2 YFSETQ. This CDR3 contains 15 residues. The chain's CDR3 is CASNKDSPTYGELFF. In nucleotides, the CDR3 is TGCGCCAGCAACAAGGACAGCCCCACCTACGGGGAGCTGTTTTTT.

This clonotype was seen repeatedly, ten times or more. The chain has TRBV7-8 and TRBJ2-2, with D unclear. The length of the CDR3 is 17 residues. Deletions cut 5 bases from V and 0 bases from J, with 16 bases between. Germline V CDR1 and CDR2: SGHVS, FQNEAQ. This CDR3 reads CASSKSLGLANTGELFF. The CDR3 DNA is TGTGCCAGCAGCAAGTCTTTAGGGCTAGCGAACACCGGGGAGCTGTTTTTT.

As regards this clonotype: A much larger clone lies a single base off, so this may be a read error. The chain links TRBV20-1 to TRBJ2-7, with D possibly being TRBD2 (5 bases). Germline V gene sequence: CDR1 DFQATT, CDR2 SNEGSKA (reference sequence). CDR3 length: 14 residues. The CDR3 coding sequence is TGCAGTACTAGAGACTTCCAAAGCTCCTACGAGCAGTACTTC. Its protein is CSTRDFQSSYEQYF.

This clonotype was seen many times. CDR3 in amino acids: CASSSSAITYQETQYF. For the CDR3, the DNA is TGTGCCAGCAGCTCCTCCGCCATAACGTACCAAGAGACCCAGTACTTC. The chain combines TRBV7-9 with TRBJ2-5; D call uncertain. Germline lookup yields CDR1 SEHNR and CDR2 FQNEAQ (reference sequence). V gave up 4 bases and J gave up 0 bases, with 15 bases separating them. This CDR3 region has 16 residues.

The chain carries TRBV6-6 and TRBJ1-5; D remains ambiguous. CDR3 length: 14 amino acids. Germline V gives CDR1 MNHNY, CDR2 SVGAGI (reference sequence). Trimming shortened V by 5 bases and J by 0 bases, and 8 bases separated the two germline ends. CDR3 DNA: TGTGCCAGCAGTGCACCCTATAGCAATCAGCCCCAGCATTTT. This codes for CASSAPYSNQPQHF.

For this clonotype: A read error may explain this, as a much larger clone is one base away. The rearrangement joins TRBV25-1 to TRBJ2-3; D may correspond to TRBD1 or TRBD2 (6 bases each). There are 13 residues in the CDR3. CDR1 and CDR2 (germline): MGHDK, SYGVNS. This CDR3 is CASKRRDTDAQYF. The CDR3, as DNA: TGTGCCAGCAAAAGGAGGGACACAGATGCGCAGTATTTT.

This clonotype was picked up one time. This chain uses TRBV7-8 with TRBJ1-4; perhaps TRBD1 as D (5 bases). CDR3 size: 15 residues. The germline gives CDR1 SGHVS, CDR2 FQNEAQ. Trimming shortened V by 9 bases and J by 5 bases, and 19 bases separated the two germline ends. CDR3 DNA sequence: TGTGCCAGAAGCCCCCCGGACACAAAAAATGAAAAACTGTTTTTT. It encodes CARSPPDTKNEKLFF.

This clonotype was seen many times. This rearrangement joins TRBV20-1 to TRBJ2-5, with D unclear. The CDR3 contains 14 residues. V was cut by 0 bases and J by 4 bases, with 12 bases left in between. Germline loops: CDR1 DFQATT, CDR2 SNEGSKA (reference sequence). The CDR3 loop is CSARDIRASETQYF. The CDR3, as DNA: TGCAGTGCTAGAGATATTAGGGCTTCAGAGACCCAGTACTTC.

As to this clonotype: No conserved phenylalanine or tryptophan is present at the end of the CDR3, so a read error is the likely explanation. The DNA is omitted, as the CDR3 cannot be located on it reliably, and the CDR3 follows TCRdb's listing. V gene TRBV29-1 combines with J gene TRBJ1-1. Germline V gene lookup returns CDR1 SQVTM and CDR2 ANQGSEA. Inclusive of both ends, the CDR3 amounts to 9 amino acids. The CDR3 region is CSVEGLGTS.

The chain has TRBV11-2 and TRBJ1-1; no clear D gene. Germline V lookup: CDR1 SGHAT, CDR2 FQNNGV. Trimming cost V 5 bases and J 0 bases, with 16 bases left between them. The CDR3 consists of 16 residues. The CDR3 DNA sequence: TGTGCCAGCAGCCGGGAAAGGACCTCCATGAACACTGAAGCTTTCTTT. Translation gives CASSRERTSMNTEAFF.

Many counts were recorded for this clonotype. V and J are TRBV20-1 and TRBJ1-1, with 8 bases aligning to TRBD1. The ends lost 1 base at V and 4 bases at J; junction bases unmatched: 11. Germline CDR1 DFQATT, CDR2 SNEGSKA (reference sequence). This CDR3 has 16 residues. The CDR3 coding sequence is TGCAGTGCTAGAGGCCCGGCAGGGGGCTTGGGCACTGAAGCTTTCTTT. This translates into CSARGPAGGLGTEAFF.

In this sample, this clonotype turned up many times. The chain is built from TRBV7-9 and TRBJ1-1; no firm D call. The CDR3 loop spans 16 amino acids. Germline lookup yields CDR1 SEHNR and CDR2 FQNEAQ (reference sequence). Trimming shortened V by 5 bases and J by 0 bases, and 16 bases separated the two germline ends. CDR3 loop: CASSPRTAGMNTEAFF. In nucleotides, the CDR3 is TGTGCCAGCAGCCCACGGACGGCAGGTATGAACACTGAAGCTTTCTTT.

The chain is built from TRBV11-2 and TRBJ1-5, with a weak D call TRBD1 (5 bases). Trimming took off 5 bases at V and 7 bases at J, with 18 bases between the two ends. The CDR3 extends over 15 amino acids. Germline V CDR1 and CDR2: SGHAT, FQNNGV. CDR3 sequence (DNA): TGTGCCAGCAGCCAGGGTTTGGTGGTGGGCCAGCCCCAGCATTTT. Amino acid sequence: CASSQGLVVGQPQHF.

This clonotype was picked up many times. The gene calls are TRBV7-2 and TRBJ1-6; no clear D gene. Trimming left V 5 bases short and J 6 bases short, with 14 bases between. Germline V CDR1 and CDR2: SGHTA, FQGNSA. The CDR3 consists of 15 residues. The CDR3: CASSNWAPFNSPLHF. The DNA of the CDR3 is TGTGCCAGCAGCAACTGGGCCCCTTTTAATTCACCCCTCCACTTT.

The J gene is TRBJ2-6, the V gene TRBV7-2; weak D call: TRBD2 (5 bases). V was cut by 5 bases and J by 0 bases, with 8 bases left in between. The CDR3 is 15 residues long. Germline CDR1 and CDR2: SGHTA and FQGNSA. The CDR3 loop reads CASSRRLSGANVLTF. The CDR3 DNA sequence: TGTGCCAGCAGCAGGAGGCTCTCTGGGGCCAACGTCCTGACTTTC.